This T cell receptor beta chain was captured in a study of tumor-infiltrating lymphocytes in primary liver carcinoma (dated by TCRdb to about 2017). Context from the whole study: Between November 2015 and March 2016, roughly 5 patients in China with histopathologically diagnosed primary liver carcinoma had their tumors surgically resected. The five patients had tumors staged T1-T3 N0M0, with maximum diameters ranging from roughly 4.2 to 11 cm. A total of about 35 specimens from 5 patients, comprising some 25 tumor regions, 5 adjacent noncancerous liver tissues and 5 peripheral blood samples, were covered by TCRbeta repertoire sequencing. Of the five patients (three men and two women, aged 30 to 69 years), four had hepatocellular carcinoma and one had combined HCC and intrahepatic cholangiocarcinoma. High reproducibility was observed for the technical replicate repertoires, with mean shared-clone rates approximately 0.9 and correlation coefficients above 0.95. Roughly 3.65 to 7.13 million productive TCRbeta reads were obtained per sample, and no significant difference in read depth was found between tissue types. TCRbeta repertoire sequencing, expression microarrays and whole-exome sequencing were combined in the study across five regions of each liver tumor, with adjacent normal tissue and blood also included.

RNA from unsorted whole blood was extracted with TRIzol reagent, and germline DNA was obtained with the DNeasy Blood & Tissue kit. At the time of sampling, the patients had chronic HBV infection and had not received any treatment. Before surgery, approximately 3.7 milliliters of peripheral blood were drawn into K2EDTA tubes. The V end gives up 4 bases and the J end 9 bases, leaving 12 bases in the junction not matched to a gene. Based on the germline V gene, the CDR1 and CDR2 sequences are SGHDN and FVKESK. Measured from the cysteine to the phenylalanine, the CDR3 is 15 residues long. Only the CDR3 portion is preserved as DNA: 45 bases, with reading frame beginning at the first base. Broad study findings and their caveats: The top 250 clones accounted for a significantly greater share of the repertoire in tumors than in blood (p = 0.039). Only a few patients were included in the study, and the authors note that the findings should be validated in a larger study. Pairs of tumor regions showed greater repertoire overlap (mean around 36%) than tumor-adjacent pairs (17%) or tumor-blood pairs (about 15%), which is consistent with antigen-driven expansion. Only the TCR beta chain was sequenced, which likely underestimates true repertoire diversity because unpaired alpha chains were not captured. Comparison of CD4+ and CD8+ T cell repertoires was precluded by the use of bulk unsorted samples.

Using a constant-region primer and ProtoScript II reverse transcriptase, TCRbeta-specific cDNA was reverse-transcribed from around 500 ng total RNA. Three nested multiplex PCR rounds, following a slightly modified ARM-PCR procedure, were used to build the TCRbeta libraries. The first two PCR rounds used multiplex TRBV1-TRBV30 forward primers with a Cbeta reverse primer, each for approximately 9 cycles. Sample barcodes and Illumina adapters were added in a final 25-cycle PCR with Deep VentR polymerase. Before sequencing, amplicons of 200-500 bp were gel-purified using a QIAquick gel extraction kit. An Illumina HiSeq 2500 was used to sequence the TCRbeta amplicons, generating 250-bp paired-end reads. Turning to the authors' computational methods: Quality trimming of reads was performed with Trimmomatic v0.33, and paired reads were merged with FLASH v1.2.11 so that full CDR3 sequences could be recovered. V, D and J germline segments were assigned to the rearranged TCRbeta sequences using MiGEC v1.2.1b. Clonotype statistics and Shannon-Wiener diversity indices were calculated with VDJtools v1.0.0. To reduce sampling bias, subsequent analyses other than the diversity analysis used only the 250 most abundant clonotypes in each sample. TCRdb handled the public reads itself, with Q25 trimming in fastp and clone calling in MiXCR, and kept productive beta chains. Records with the same CDR3 protein are collapsed into one entry carrying the most frequent genes and DNA. The V and J calls were determined by TCRdb, not by the authors. In all, the sample holds around 210,000 distinct CDR3 sequences, and 65% of those were seen once. The ten largest account for roughly 7% of the sample.

The table lists this clonotype with many counts. Its antigen remains unidentified. No qualities accompany the bases; no much larger clone lies one base away. Sample: peripheral blood. The sequence came from an older woman with primary liver carcinoma and hepatitis B virus infection. The rearranged chain carries TRBV14 and TRBJ1-1; 9 bases in the middle match TRBD1. CDR3 region: CASSRQLPGQGKAFF. The nucleotide sequence reads as follows: TGTGCCAGCAGCCGACAATTACCGGGACAGGGAAAAGCTTTCTTT.